This T cell receptor (beta chain) came from a study of blood T cell repertoires in COVID-19. Under the authors' procedure: Estimation of nucleated cell counts relied on the amplification of reference gene primers. Here immunoSEQ multiplex PCR was the method, and the copy in TCRdb shows in-frame clones only, minus some. V and J calls and clone size are as listed in that table; D and trimming were resolved from the DNA. The sample lists fewer than 350,000 clones; 75% to 95% were seen once. Seattle patients were enrolled during active infection and followed longitudinally. V gave up 4 bases and J gave up 3 bases, with 10 bases separating them. CDR1 is MGHRA and CDR2 is YSYEKL in the germline V gene. The CDR3 is made up of 13 amino acids. This clone was recorded once.

This sequence joins TRBV4-1 and TRBJ2-7, with D perhaps TRBD1 (6 bases). The specimen was peripheral blood. The TCR originated in a woman aged 25 to 45 with COVID-19, enrolled during active disease. This chain's CDR3 is CASSLRTVYEQYF. The CDR3 coding sequence is TGCGCCAGCAGCCTACGGACAGTCTACGAGCAGTACTTC.